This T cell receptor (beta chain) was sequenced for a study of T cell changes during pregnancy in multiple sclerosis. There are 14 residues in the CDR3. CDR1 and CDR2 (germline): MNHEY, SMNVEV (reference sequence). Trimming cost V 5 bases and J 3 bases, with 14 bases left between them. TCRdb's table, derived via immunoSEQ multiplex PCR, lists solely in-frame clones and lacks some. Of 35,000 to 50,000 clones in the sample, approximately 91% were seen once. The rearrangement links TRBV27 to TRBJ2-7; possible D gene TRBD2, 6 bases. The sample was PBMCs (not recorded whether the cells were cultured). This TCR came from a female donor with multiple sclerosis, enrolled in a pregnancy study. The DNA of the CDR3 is TGTGCCAGCAGTCCTCCTTTCGGGGGCTACGAGCAGTACTTC. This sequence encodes CASSPPFGGYEQYF.